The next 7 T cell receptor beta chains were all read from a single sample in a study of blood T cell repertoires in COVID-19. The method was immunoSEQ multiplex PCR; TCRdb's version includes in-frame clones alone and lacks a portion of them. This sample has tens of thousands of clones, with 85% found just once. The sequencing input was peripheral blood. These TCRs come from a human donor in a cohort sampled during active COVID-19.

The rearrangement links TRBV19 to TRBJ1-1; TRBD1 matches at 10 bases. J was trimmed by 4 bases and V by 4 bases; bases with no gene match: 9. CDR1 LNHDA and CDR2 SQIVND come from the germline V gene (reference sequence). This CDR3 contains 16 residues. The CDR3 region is CASSTTGTGVRTEAFF. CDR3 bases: TGTGCCAGTAGTACCACCGGGACAGGGGTTCGCACTGAAGCTTTCTTT.

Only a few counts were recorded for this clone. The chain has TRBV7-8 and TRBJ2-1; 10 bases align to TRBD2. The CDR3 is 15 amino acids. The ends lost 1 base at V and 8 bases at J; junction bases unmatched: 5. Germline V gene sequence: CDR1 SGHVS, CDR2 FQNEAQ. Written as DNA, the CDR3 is TGTGCCAGCAGCTTAGGCGGGACTAGCGCAGATGAGCAGTTCTTC. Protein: CASSLGGTSADEQFF.

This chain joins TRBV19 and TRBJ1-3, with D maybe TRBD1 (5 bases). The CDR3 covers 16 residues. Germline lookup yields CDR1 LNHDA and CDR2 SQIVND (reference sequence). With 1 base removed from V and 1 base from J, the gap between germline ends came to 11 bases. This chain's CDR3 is CASSIGQGRSGNTIYF. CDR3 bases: TGTGCCAGTAGTATAGGGCAGGGCCGATCTGGAAACACCATATATTTT.

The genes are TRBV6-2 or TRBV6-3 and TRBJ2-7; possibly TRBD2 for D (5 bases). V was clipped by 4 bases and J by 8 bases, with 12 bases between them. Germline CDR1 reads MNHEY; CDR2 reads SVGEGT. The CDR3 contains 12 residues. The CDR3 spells CASSSPGLKQYF. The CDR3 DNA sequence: TGTGCCAGCAGTTCCCCGGGGTTGAAGCAGTACTTC.

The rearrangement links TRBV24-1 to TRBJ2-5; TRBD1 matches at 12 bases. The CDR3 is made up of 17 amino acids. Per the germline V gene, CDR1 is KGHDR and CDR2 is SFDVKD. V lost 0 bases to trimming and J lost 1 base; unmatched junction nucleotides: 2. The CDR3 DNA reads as TGTGCCACCAGTGATTTGATGGGACAGGGGGCCCAAGAGACCCAGTACTTC. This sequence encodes CATSDLMGQGAQETQYF.

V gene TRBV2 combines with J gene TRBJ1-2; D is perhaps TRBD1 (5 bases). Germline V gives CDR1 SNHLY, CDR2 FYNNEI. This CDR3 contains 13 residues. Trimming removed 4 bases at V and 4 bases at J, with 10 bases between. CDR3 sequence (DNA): TGTGCCAGCAGTGTCTTGCAGGGCTATGGCTACACCTTC. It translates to CASSVLQGYGYTF.

The CDR3 region is CASSLEAGGELFF. The DNA for the CDR3 is TGTGCCAGCAGCTTAGAGGCAGGCGGGGAGCTGTTTTTT. The V gene is TRBV7-9, the J gene TRBJ2-2; D is ambiguous. Trimming shortened V by 1 base and J by 7 bases, and 7 bases separated the two germline ends. Germline V gives CDR1 SEHNR, CDR2 FQNEAQ (reference sequence). The CDR3 loop spans 13 amino acids. Using reference TRBV7-9 and TRBJ2-2 for the parts outside the CDR3, the full variable domain is DTGVSQNPRHKITKRGQNVTFRCDPISEHNRLYWYRQTLGQGPEFLTYFQNEAQLEKSRLLSDRFSAERPKGSFSTLEIQRTEQGDSAMYLCASSLEAGGELFFGEGSRLTVL.